Given below is one T cell receptor (beta chain) in context. Its cognate antigen has yet to be identified. No much larger clonotype is one base removed from it; base qualities were not supplied. Using immunoSEQ, frozen genomic DNA was subjected to high-throughput TCRbeta CDR3 sequencing, a process that included PCR amplification, mapping, bias correction and internal controls. In the paper's pipeline: Productive rearrangements were kept, and unique TCRbeta sequences were defined by CDR3 nucleotide sequence plus V and J gene. For a sequence to be called donor-reactive, it needed a frequency of at least 0.01% and at least 5-fold expansion in CFSE-low cells compared with unstimulated pre-transplant cells. To ensure at least 90% detection power, minimum frequency thresholds were set for each subject based on that subject's lowest-template unstimulated sample. Jensen-Shannon divergence between the top 1000 TCRbeta sequences post-transplant and pre-transplant was used to measure repertoire turnover. Changes in detection of donor-reactive sequences were tested with two-sided Fisher's exact tests. This immuneACCESS table, as held by TCRdb, lists in-frame sequences with V and J called but not all clones. Of the missing ones, under half trace to an unresolved V gene in checked studies; the others have no known cause. That table is the source of V, J and clone size, and D and trimming were worked out from the DNA. The table for this sample lists about 120,000 clones; less than 95% of them were counted only once. Approximately 0.78% of the sample comes from the top ten.

The data are from a study of T cell clones after liver transplantation (dated by TCRdb to the late 2010s). With respect to the entire study: Samples were obtained from ITN030ST, a randomized trial in which withdrawal of immunosuppression was attempted within 2 years of liver transplantation. Donor-reactive T cell clones were identified by TCRbeta sequencing following a pre-transplant mixed lymphocyte reaction and were subsequently tracked in post-transplant blood. Third party-reactive TCRbeta sequences were also identified from pre-transplant MLRs to serve as an antigen-independent comparator for donor-reactive sequences. Of the eight recipients, a few were HCV-positive, while the remaining recipients had been transplanted for non-autoimmune, non-viral indications. Subjects received no induction therapy and standard immunosuppression until randomization at 12-24 months post-transplant. Tolerance was defined as complete withdrawal of immunosuppression for at least one year without a rise in liver enzymes beyond twice the upper limit of normal. Blood samples were taken pre-transplant, pre-randomization before withdrawal, and post-randomization after full withdrawal or failed withdrawal. Of the 8 liver transplant recipients making up the studied cohort, 3 were classified as tolerant and 5 as non-tolerant.

General conclusions and limits of the study: Circulating donor-reactive CD4 TCRbeta sequences fell significantly post-transplant in most of the 8 subjects, irrespective of tolerance or HCV status. Because no allograft tissue specimens were available, donor-reactive T cells may have migrated into the graft instead of being deleted. A greater decline was seen for donor-reactive sequences than for third party-reactive sequences, suggesting partial antigen-specific deletion unrelated to withdrawal success. The conclusions were considered preliminary, being limited by small, heterogeneous patient numbers and non-standardized post-transplant time points. Low numbers of available donor cells limited the measurable donor-reactive repertoire in a couple of subjects. When repertoire turnover was taken into account, detection of donor-reactive sequences was significantly reduced in 7 of 8 subjects for CD4 and in 8 of 8 subjects for CD8.

Unstimulated PBMCs, after thawing, were stained for CD3, CD4 and CD8 and then FACS-sorted into CD3+CD4+ and CD3+CD8+ populations. All 8 studied subjects were randomized to immunosuppression withdrawal. The Qiagen DNeasy Blood and Tissue Kit was used to isolate genomic DNA. CDR1 and CDR2 are drawn from the germline V gene (reference sequence): PRHDT, FYEKMQ. The cysteine opens and the phenylalanine closes a CDR3 of 16 amino acids. Only the CDR3 DNA stays, 48 bases, in frame from base 1. After removal of 4 bases from V and 0 bases from J, the junction retains 4 bases not matched to a gene. Recombination linked TRBV13 to TRBJ2-3; 10 central nucleotides agree with TRBD2. This clonotype originated in a human patient who received a liver transplant. Where a transplant has occurred, the graft donor may have supplied some of the T cells. Sequenced here: CD4+ T cells from blood, sampled 12 months after liver transplant. DNA sequence: TGTGCCAGCAGCTCACGGACTAGCGGTAGCACAGATACGCAGTATTTT. Translated, it gives CASSSRTSGSTDTQYF.